This is a list of T cell receptor beta chains from one sample in a study of spatial heterogeneity in lung cancer. TCRdb analysed the 5' RACE reads with MiXCR anew, one entry per CDR3 protein. The sample shows tens of thousands of distinct CDR3 sequences, more than 7% of them seen only once. Sequencing used PBMCs, obtained at surgery. Receptors originate from a female donor with early-stage non-small cell lung cancer. CDR3s include the opening cysteine and the closing phenylalanine or tryptophan. A D gene is named only where the DNA matches it firmly. Size is stated for part of the rows, as once, few or many counts, or as a class when the clone is expanded.

>TRBV20-1|many|NA|TRBJ1-5
CSARGSVIAF
TGCAGTGCTAGGGGTTCAGTAATAGCGTTT
>TRBV10-3|few|TRBD1|TRBJ1-2
CAISESKDRFNGYTF
TGTGCCATCAGTGAGTCGAAGGACAGGTTTAATGGCTACACCTTC
>TRBV7-9|many|TRBD2|TRBJ2-7
CASSSGTRGEQYF
TGTGCCAGCAGCTCCGGGACTAGAGGCGAGCAGTACTTC
>TRBV10-3|NA|TRBD1|TRBJ2-3
CAIRRDRGLDTDTQYF
TGTGCCATCAGGAGGGACAGGGGGCTCGACACAGATACGCAGTATTTT
>TRBV4-2|many|NA|TRBJ1-1
CASSQDVKGEAFF
TGTGCCAGCAGCCAAGATGTGAAGGGGGAAGCTTTCTTT
>TRBV7-9|many|NA|TRBJ1-1
CASSLNFAREAFF
TGTGCCAGCAGCTTAAACTTCGCCAGGGAAGCTTTCTTT
>TRBV7-9|NA|NA|TRBJ1-2
CASSLMGDSYTF
TGTGCCAGCAGCTTAATGGGGGATAGCTACACCTTC
>TRBV20-1|few|NA|TRBJ1-2
CSAIFPGSRVGYTF
TGCAGTGCTATCTTCCCGGGGAGTCGGGTTGGCTACACCTTC
>TRBV29-1|NA|NA|TRBJ2-3
CSGKNTDTQYF
TGCAGCGGAAAAAACACAGATACGCAGTATTTT
>TRBV15|few|TRBD1|TRBJ1-2
CATSRDNRGGRYGYTF
TGTGCCACCAGCAGAGACAACAGGGGAGGGAGGTATGGCTACACCTTC
>TRBV6-5|NA|TRBD2|TRBJ2-1
CASSSRTSGQSSYNEQFF
TGTGCCAGCAGTTCCCGGACTAGCGGACAAAGCTCCTACAATGAGCAGTTCTTC
>TRBV20-1|NA|NA|TRBJ2-1
CSAIFTNTLSDEQFF
TGCAGTGCTATTTTCACTAATACCCTTTCGGATGAGCAGTTCTTC
>TRBV20-1|few|NA|TRBJ2-1
CSARVLNEQFF
TGCAGTGCTAGGGTCCTTAATGAGCAGTTCTTC
>TRBV6-5|NA|TRBD1|TRBJ2-5
CASGTGFGNQETQYF
TGTGCCAGTGGGACAGGGTTCGGGAACCAAGAGACCCAGTACTTC
>TRBV6-1|few|NA|TRBJ1-1
CASSESRTEAFF
TGTGCCAGCAGTGAATCGCGTACTGAAGCTTTCTTT
>TRBV19|NA|NA|TRBJ2-2
CASSTLVGGNTGELFF
TGTGCCAGTAGTACCCTAGTAGGAGGGAACACCGGGGAGCTGTTTTTT
>TRBV20-1|few|NA|TRBJ1-4
CSARGTEARNEKLFF
TGCAGTGCTAGAGGAACAGAGGCTAGGAATGAAAAACTGTTTTTT
>TRBV20-1|NA|TRBD2|TRBJ2-5
CSAPNPLSSGRPQETQYF
TGCAGTGCCCCCAACCCTCTATCTAGCGGGAGGCCGCAAGAGACCCAGTACTTC
>TRBV5-4|NA|NA|TRBJ2-7
CASSLPGATYEQYF
TGTGCCAGCAGCCTCCCGGGGGCCACCTACGAGCAGTACTTC
>TRBV12-5|many|NA|TRBJ2-6
CASGLVLDSGANVLTF
TGTGCTAGTGGTTTGGTACTGGACTCTGGGGCCAACGTCCTGACTTTC
>TRBV3-1|NA|TRBD2|TRBJ2-1
CASSQDLGGGAYNEQFF
TGTGCCAGCAGCCAAGATCTCGGCGGGGGGGCCTACAATGAGCAGTTCTTC
>TRBV7-9|many|NA|TRBJ1-1
CASSLGGFGEAFF
TGTGCCAGCAGCTTAGGAGGTTTCGGGGAAGCTTTCTTT
>TRBV6-1|NA|TRBD1|TRBJ1-5
CASGDRGSNQPQHF
TGTGCCAGCGGAGACAGGGGGAGCAATCAGCCCCAGCATTTT
>TRBV5-6|NA|TRBD1|TRBJ1-1
CASSRTGSHTEAFF
TGTGCCAGCAGCCGGACAGGGTCCCATACTGAAGCTTTCTTT
>TRBV3-1|many|TRBD2|TRBJ2-5
CASIASGAKGTQYF
TGTGCCAGCATCGCTAGCGGGGCGAAAGGGACCCAGTACTTC
>TRBV6-1|NA|TRBD1|TRBJ2-7
CASSDWTGTYEQYF
TGTGCCAGCAGTGATTGGACAGGGACCTACGAGCAGTACTTC
>TRBV7-6|NA|NA|TRBJ2-3
CASSLGGSSRTDTQYF
TGTGCCAGCAGCTTAGGTGGTAGCAGCCGCACAGATACGCAGTATTTT
>TRBV28|NA|NA|TRBJ2-1
CASSSSGLSNNEQFF
TGTGCCAGCAGTTCCTCGGGGCTTTCCAACAATGAGCAGTTCTTC
>TRBV12-3/TRBV12-4|NA|NA|TRBJ1-2
CASSPRPDVIATF
TGTGCCAGCAGTCCTCGACCGGACGTCATAGCCACCTTC
>TRBV28|NA|NA|TRBJ2-7
CASSVNSYEQYF
TGTGCCAGCAGTGTCAACTCCTACGAGCAGTACTTC
>TRBV7-3|NA|TRBD1|TRBJ1-1
CASSETGNGRAFF
TGTGCCAGCAGCGAGACAGGGAACGGTAGAGCTTTCTTT
>TRBV28|few|TRBD1|TRBJ1-1
CASSLGAGGTEAFF
TGTGCCAGCAGTTTGGGGGCAGGGGGCACTGAAGCTTTCTTT
>TRBV9|few|TRBD1|TRBJ1-2
CASSVGWTGDHGYTF
TGTGCCAGCAGCGTAGGGTGGACAGGGGACCATGGCTACACCTTC
>TRBV13|NA|NA|TRBJ1-1
CASSGNEGSTEAFF
TGTGCCAGCAGCGGAAACGAAGGGTCCACTGAAGCTTTCTTT
>TRBV20-1|NA|TRBD2|TRBJ2-1
CSAPSSGRAREQFF
TGCAGTGCTCCTTCTAGCGGGAGGGCCAGGGAGCAGTTCTTC
>TRBV7-6|few|NA|TRBJ2-5
CASSLGMNQETQYF
TGTGCCAGCAGCTTAGGGATGAACCAAGAGACCCAGTACTTC
>TRBV3-1|many|TRBD1|TRBJ2-1
CASSPRDRGVKFF
TGTGCCAGCAGCCCCCGGGACAGGGGAGTGAAGTTCTTC
>TRBV5-1|many|TRBD2|TRBJ2-3
CASRVSGTPDTQYF
TGCGCCAGCCGCGTTAGCGGGACGCCAGATACGCAGTATTTT
>TRBV20-1|few|NA|TRBJ1-1
CSARRQYTEAFF
TGCAGTGCCCGACGGCAGTACACTGAAGCTTTCTTT
>TRBV10-3|few|NA|TRBJ1-5
CAIRAGTSQPQHF
TGTGCCATCAGAGCCGGGACCAGTCAGCCCCAGCATTTT
>TRBV5-5|many|NA|TRBJ2-5
CASSLSPGDGPQYF
TGTGCCAGCAGCTTATCCCCAGGTGACGGCCCCCAGTACTTC
>TRBV28|NA|TRBD1|TRBJ1-5
CASSTLTGGPNQPQHF
TGTGCCAGCAGCACATTGACAGGGGGCCCCAATCAGCCCCAGCATTTT
>TRBV10-3|few|NA|TRBJ1-1
CAISTESAGTTEAFF
TGTGCCATCAGCACGGAGTCGGCAGGGACCACTGAAGCTTTCTTT
>TRBV11-2|many|NA|TRBJ1-4
CASSDAHEKLFF
TGTGCCAGCAGCGACGCCCATGAAAAACTGTTTTTT
>TRBV7-8|many|TRBD1|TRBJ1-6
CASSPLTGVYNSPLHF
TGTGCCAGCAGCCCTCTGACAGGGGTCTATAATTCACCCCTCCACTTT
>TRBV4-2|NA|NA|TRBJ1-6
CASSLVGVGDNSPLHF
TGTGCCAGCAGCCTCGTGGGGGTAGGGGATAATTCACCCCTCCACTTT
>TRBV27|NA|NA|TRBJ1-5
CASSLFSLGTQPQHF
TGTGCCAGCAGTTTATTTTCCCTCGGGACCCAGCCCCAGCATTTT